This T cell receptor (beta chain) stems from a study of CD8 T cells in ankylosing spondylitis. Germline CDR1 SGHVS, CDR2 FQNEAQ. V shed 7 bases and J shed 2 bases, with 15 bases lying between them. CDR3 length: 15 amino acids. There are many counts of this clonotype. Antigen specificity is unknown. Libraries for TCR beta were made by quantitative 5'-RACE with molecular barcodes. TCRdb ran MiXCR on the 5' RACE reads and lists one entry per CDR3 protein. Among 200,000 to 300,000 distinct CDR3 sequences listed, about 10% were seen once. General study results and limits: The disease-linked clones had a CD8+ phenotype and low blood frequencies. What appeared characteristic of ankylosing spondylitis blood was a TCR beta motif of eight highly homologous variants.

The chain joins TRBV7-8 to TRBJ2-1, with D tentatively TRBD2 (5 bases). This TCR derives from a male donor with ankylosing spondylitis or in good health (not recorded which). The sample taken for sequencing was blood, either unsorted or a sorted T cell fraction (not recorded which). CDR3 coding DNA: TGTGCCAGCAACATACTAGGCTCTACCTACAATGAGCAGTTCTTC. As protein: CASNILGSTYNEQFF.